The TCR beta chain described here comes from a study of cytomegalovirus exposure and HLA in healthy donors. Study-wide results and caveats: Reportedly, diagnosis of cytomegalovirus status by the classifier showed high specificity and sensitivity.

On this clone: Its antigen remains unknown.

Trimming removed 5 bases at V and 8 bases at J, with 22 bases between. This CDR3 has 16 amino acids. In germline, CDR1 is LNHDA, CDR2 SQIVND (reference sequence). The data were produced by immunoSEQ multiplex PCR, yet TCRdb's version contains in-frame clones alone and is incomplete. The sample lists some 170,000 clones, roughly nine tenths occurring once. This chain connects TRBV19 to TRBJ2-1, with D perhaps TRBD1 (5 bases). This receptor was obtained from a woman under 30 in good health and CMV-seropositive. Sequenced: PBMCs. CDR3 in DNA: TGTGCCAGTAGTCACCGACAGTTAGGGGTTTCCGATGAGCAGTTCTTC. Translated, it gives CASSHRQLGVSDEQFF.